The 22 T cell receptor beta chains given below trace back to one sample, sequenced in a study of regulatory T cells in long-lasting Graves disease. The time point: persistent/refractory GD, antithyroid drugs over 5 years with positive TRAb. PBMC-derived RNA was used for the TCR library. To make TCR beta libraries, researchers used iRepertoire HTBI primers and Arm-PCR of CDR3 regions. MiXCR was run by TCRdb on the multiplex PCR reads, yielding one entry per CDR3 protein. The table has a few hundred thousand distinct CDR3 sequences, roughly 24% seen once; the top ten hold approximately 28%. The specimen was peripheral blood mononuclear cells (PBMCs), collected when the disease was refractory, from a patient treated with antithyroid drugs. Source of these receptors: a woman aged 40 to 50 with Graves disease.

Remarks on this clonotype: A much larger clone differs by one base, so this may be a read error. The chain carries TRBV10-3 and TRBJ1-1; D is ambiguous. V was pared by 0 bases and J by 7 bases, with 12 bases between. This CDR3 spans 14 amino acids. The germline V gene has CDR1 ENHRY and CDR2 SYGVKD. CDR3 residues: CAISESVFWSEAFF. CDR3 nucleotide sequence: TGTGCCATCAGTGAGTCAGTGTTCTGGAGTGAAGCTTTCTTT.

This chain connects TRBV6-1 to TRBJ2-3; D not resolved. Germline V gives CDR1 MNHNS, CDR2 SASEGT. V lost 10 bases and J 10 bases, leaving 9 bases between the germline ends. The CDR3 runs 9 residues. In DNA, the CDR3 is TGTGCCACCGCCCCCTCGCAGTATTTT. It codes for CATAPSQYF.

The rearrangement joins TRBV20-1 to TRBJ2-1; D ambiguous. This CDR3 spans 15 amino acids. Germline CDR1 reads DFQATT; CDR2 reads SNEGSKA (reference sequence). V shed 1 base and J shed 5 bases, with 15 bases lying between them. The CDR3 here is CSARGGTSPNNEQFF. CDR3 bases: TGCAGTGCTAGAGGTGGTACCTCGCCTAACAATGAGCAGTTCTTC.

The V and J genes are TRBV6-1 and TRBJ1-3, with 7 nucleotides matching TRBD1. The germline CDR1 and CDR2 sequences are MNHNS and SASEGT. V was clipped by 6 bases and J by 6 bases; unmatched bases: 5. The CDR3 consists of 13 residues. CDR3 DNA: TGTGCCAGCAGACTGACAGGGCCAAACACCATATATTTT. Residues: CASRLTGPNTIYF.

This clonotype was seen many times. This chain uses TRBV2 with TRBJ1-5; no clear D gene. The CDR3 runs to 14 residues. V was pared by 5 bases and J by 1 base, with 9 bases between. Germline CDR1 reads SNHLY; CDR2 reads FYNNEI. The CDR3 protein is CASSKRRSNQPQHF. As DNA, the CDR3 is TGTGCCAGCAGTAAGAGGCGGAGCAATCAGCCCCAGCATTTT. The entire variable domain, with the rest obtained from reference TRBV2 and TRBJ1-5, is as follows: EPEVTQTPSHQVTQMGQEVILRCVPISNHLYFYWYRQILGQKVEFLVSFYNNEISEKSEIFDDQFSVERPDGSNFTLKIRSTKLEDSAMYFCASSKRRSNQPQHFGDGTRLSIL.

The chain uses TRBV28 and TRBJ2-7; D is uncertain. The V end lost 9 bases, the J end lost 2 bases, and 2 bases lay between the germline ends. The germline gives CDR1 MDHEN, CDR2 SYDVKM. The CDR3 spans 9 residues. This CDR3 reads CARTYEQYF. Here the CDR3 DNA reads TGTGCCAGAACCTACGAGCAGTACTTC.

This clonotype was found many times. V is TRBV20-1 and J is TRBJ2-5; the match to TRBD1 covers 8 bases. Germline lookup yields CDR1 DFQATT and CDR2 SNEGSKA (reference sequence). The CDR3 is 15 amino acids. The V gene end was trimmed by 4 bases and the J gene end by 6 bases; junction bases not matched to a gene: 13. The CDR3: CSAIPDRALFKTQYF. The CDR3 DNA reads TGCAGTGCTATCCCGGACAGGGCACTCTTCAAGACCCAGTACTTC.

This chain's CDR3 is CASTDTNTGELFF. The DNA of the CDR3 is TGTGCCAGCACCGACACGAACACCGGGGAGCTGTTTTTT. The rearrangement joins TRBV12-3 or TRBV12-4 to TRBJ2-2; D not certain. With 7 bases removed from V and 0 bases from J, the gap between germline ends came to 6 bases. The CDR3 sequence is 13 residues long.

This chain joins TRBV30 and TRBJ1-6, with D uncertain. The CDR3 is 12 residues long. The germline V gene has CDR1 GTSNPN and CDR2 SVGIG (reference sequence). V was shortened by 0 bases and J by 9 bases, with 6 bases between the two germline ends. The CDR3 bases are TGTGCCTGGAGTGTAGGCGTTTCACCCCTCCACTTT. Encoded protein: CAWSVGVSPLHF. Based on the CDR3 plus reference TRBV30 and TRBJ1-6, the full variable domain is SQTIHQWPATLVQPVGSPLSLECTVEGTSNPNLYWYRQAAGRGLQLLFYSVGIGQISSEVPQNLSASRPQDRQFILSSKKLLLSDSGFYLCAWSVGVSPLHFGNGTRLTVT.

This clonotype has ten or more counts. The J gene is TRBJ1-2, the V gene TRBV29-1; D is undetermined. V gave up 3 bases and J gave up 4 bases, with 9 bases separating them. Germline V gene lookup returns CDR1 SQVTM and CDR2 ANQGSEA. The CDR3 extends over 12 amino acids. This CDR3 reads CSVEFTSYGYTF. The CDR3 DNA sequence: TGCAGCGTTGAGTTTACGTCCTATGGCTACACCTTC.

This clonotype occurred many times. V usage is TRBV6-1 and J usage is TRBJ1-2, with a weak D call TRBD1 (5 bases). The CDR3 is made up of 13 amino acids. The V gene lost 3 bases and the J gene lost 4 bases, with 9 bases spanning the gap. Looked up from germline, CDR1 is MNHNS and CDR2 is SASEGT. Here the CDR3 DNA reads TGTGCCAGCAGTGAGGGGACCTTCTATGGCTACACCTTC. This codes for CASSEGTFYGYTF.

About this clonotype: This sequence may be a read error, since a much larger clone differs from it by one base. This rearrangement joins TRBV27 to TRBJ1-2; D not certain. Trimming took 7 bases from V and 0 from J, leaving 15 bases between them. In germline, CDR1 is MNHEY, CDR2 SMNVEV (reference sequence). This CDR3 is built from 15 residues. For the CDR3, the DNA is TGTGCCAGCAAATATAGAAGGGCAGCTAACTATGGCTACACCTTC. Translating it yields CASKYRRAANYGYTF.

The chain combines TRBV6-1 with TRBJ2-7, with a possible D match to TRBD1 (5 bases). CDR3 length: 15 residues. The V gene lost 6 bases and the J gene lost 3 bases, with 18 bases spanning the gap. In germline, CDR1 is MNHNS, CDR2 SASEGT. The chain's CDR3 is CASSLQGHLVYEQYF. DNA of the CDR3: TGTGCCAGCAGCCTCCAAGGACACCTTGTCTACGAGCAGTACTTC.

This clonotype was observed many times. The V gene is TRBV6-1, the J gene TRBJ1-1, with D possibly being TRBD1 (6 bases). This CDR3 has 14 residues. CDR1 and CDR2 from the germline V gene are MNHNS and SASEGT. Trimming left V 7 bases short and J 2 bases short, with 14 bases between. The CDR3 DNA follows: TGTGCCAGCAATAGAGCGGGGGCTAACACTGAAGCTTTCTTT. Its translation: CASNRAGANTEAFF.

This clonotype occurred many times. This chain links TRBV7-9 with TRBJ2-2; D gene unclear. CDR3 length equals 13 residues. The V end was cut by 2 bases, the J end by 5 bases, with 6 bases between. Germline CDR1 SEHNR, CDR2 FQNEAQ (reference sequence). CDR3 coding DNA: TGTGCCAGCAGCTTACGTCAAACCGGGGAGCTGTTTTTT. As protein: CASSLRQTGELFF.

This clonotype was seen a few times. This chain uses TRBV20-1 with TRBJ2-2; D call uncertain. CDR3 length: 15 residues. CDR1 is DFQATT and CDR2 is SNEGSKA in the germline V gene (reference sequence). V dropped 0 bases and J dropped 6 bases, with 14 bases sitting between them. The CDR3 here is CSAREGPMGPGELFF. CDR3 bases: TGCAGTGCTAGAGAAGGACCGATGGGCCCCGGGGAGCTGTTTTTT.

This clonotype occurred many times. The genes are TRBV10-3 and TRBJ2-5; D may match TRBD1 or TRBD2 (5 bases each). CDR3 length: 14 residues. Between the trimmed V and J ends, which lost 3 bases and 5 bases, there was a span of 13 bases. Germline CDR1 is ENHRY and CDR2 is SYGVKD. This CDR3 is CAISDTGPYETQYF. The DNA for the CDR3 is TGTGCCATCAGTGATACGGGACCATACGAGACCCAGTACTTC.

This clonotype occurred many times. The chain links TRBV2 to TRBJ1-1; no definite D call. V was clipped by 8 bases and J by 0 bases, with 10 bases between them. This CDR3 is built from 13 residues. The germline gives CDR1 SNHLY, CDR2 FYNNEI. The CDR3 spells CASVRQLNTEAFF. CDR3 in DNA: TGTGCCAGCGTGAGGCAGCTGAACACTGAAGCTTTCTTT.

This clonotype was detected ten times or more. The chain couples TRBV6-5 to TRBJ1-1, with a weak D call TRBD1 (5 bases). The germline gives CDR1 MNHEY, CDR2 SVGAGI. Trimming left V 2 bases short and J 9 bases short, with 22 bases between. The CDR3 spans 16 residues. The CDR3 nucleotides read TGTGCCAGCAGTTACCAATCCGGACAAGGATTAAAAAAAGCTTTCTTT. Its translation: CASSYQSGQGLKKAFF.

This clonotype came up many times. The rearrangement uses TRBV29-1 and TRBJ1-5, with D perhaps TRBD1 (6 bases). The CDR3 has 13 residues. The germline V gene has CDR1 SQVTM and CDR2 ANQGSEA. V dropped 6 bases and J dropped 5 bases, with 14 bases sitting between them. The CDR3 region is CSVAGTNDQPQHF. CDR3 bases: TGCAGCGTCGCCGGGACAAATGATCAGCCCCAGCATTTT.

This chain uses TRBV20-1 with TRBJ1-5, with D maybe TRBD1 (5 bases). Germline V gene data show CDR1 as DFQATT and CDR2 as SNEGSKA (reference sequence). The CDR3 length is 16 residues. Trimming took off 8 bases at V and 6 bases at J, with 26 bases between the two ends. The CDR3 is CSTPSSGTSLGQPQHF. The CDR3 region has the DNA TGCAGTACACCATCTTCCGGGACCTCCTTAGGTCAGCCCCAGCATTTT.

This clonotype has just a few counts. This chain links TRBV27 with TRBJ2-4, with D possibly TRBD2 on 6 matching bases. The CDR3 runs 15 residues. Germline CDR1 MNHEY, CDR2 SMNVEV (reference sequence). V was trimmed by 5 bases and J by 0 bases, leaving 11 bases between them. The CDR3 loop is CASSLGLLAKNIQYF. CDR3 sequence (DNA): TGTGCCAGCAGTCTGGGACTTTTAGCCAAAAACATTCAGTACTTC.